These 22 T cell receptor beta chains were sequenced from one sample in a study of blood T cell repertoires in COVID-19. Measured with immunoSEQ multiplex PCR; TCRdb has only the in-frame clones, and not every one. The repertoire includes 4,500 to 5,000 clones, approximately 80% of them detected once, and roughly an eighth sits in the top ten. The specimen was peripheral blood. These receptors were obtained from a man aged 65-85 years with active COVID-19.

This clone has more than one count but fewer than ten. The chain has TRBV7-8 and TRBJ1-5, with 7 positions matching TRBD1. V gave up 5 bases and J gave up 7 bases; unmatched junction bases: 5. The CDR3 loop spans 13 amino acids. The V gene's germline CDR1 is SGHVS and CDR2 FQNEAQ. The CDR3 here is CASSPTGRQPQHF. In nucleotides, the CDR3 is TGTGCCAGCAGCCCGACAGGGAGGCAGCCCCAGCATTTT.

V usage is TRBV27 and J usage is TRBJ2-3, with TRBD2 identical over 8 bases. The CDR3 extends over 14 amino acids. In germline, CDR1 is MNHEY, CDR2 SMNVEV (reference sequence). After removal of 6 bases from V and 4 bases from J, the junction contained 6 bases not matched to a gene. CDR3 nucleotide sequence: TGTGCCAGCAGGTCAAGCGGGGGCGCAGATACGCAGTATTTT. Its translation is CASRSSGGADTQYF.

Details on this clone: An end of the junction does not agree with germline; a read error may underlie this. This chain joins TRBV4-1 and TRBJ2-2, with a possible D match to TRBD1 (6 bases). The CDR3 consists of 15 residues. The V gene's germline CDR1 is MGHRA and CDR2 YSYEKL. DNA for the CDR3: TGCGCCAGCAGCCGACCCGACAGGAACACCGGCGAGCTGTTTTTT. It encodes CASSRPDRNTGELFF.

J is TRBJ1-1 and V is TRBV12-3 or TRBV12-4, with 7 bases identical to TRBD1. The CDR3 is 13 residues long. Unmatched junction bases numbered 9, after V lost 6 bases and J lost 8 bases. Here the CDR3 reads CASRAKTGIEAFF. The CDR3 DNA reads TGTGCCAGCAGGGCCAAGACAGGGATAGAAGCTTTCTTT.

This rearrangement joins TRBV6-5 to TRBJ2-3; D perhaps matches TRBD2 (6 bases). Germline V lookup: CDR1 MNHEY, CDR2 SVGAGI. The CDR3 is made up of 15 amino acids. Trimming left V 7 bases short and J 4 bases short, with 18 bases between. The CDR3 coding sequence is TGTGCCAGCACCGCGGGGATGCTCCCCCCAGATACGCAGTATTTT. Translation gives CASTAGMLPPDTQYF.

The chain links TRBV5-4 to TRBJ2-5, with D possibly being TRBD1 (5 bases). The V end lost 4 bases, the J end lost 5 bases, and 24 bases lay between the germline ends. This CDR3 region has 17 residues. Germline assignment: CDR1 SGHNT and CDR2 YYREEE (reference sequence). CDR3 DNA: TGTGCCAGCAGCCAGGGAAGGGCTAGTGGCGGCTTGGAGACCCAGTACTTC. It is translated as CASSQGRASGGLETQYF.

Within the sample, this clone is large (0.1 to 1%). The J gene is TRBJ1-5, the V gene TRBV4-3, with TRBD1 matching 10 bases. The CDR3 consists of 17 residues. Germline V gives CDR1 LGHNA, CDR2 YSLEER. The V and J ends lost 0 bases and 6 bases, in that order; junction bases with no gene match: 8. Written as DNA, the CDR3 is TGCGCCAGCAGCCAAGAGACCGGGACAGGGGTGGCTCAGCCCCAGCATTTT. Translating it yields CASSQETGTGVAQPQHF.

This rearrangement joins TRBV19 to TRBJ1-1; TRBD1 matches 7 bases. The CDR3 length is 13 residues. V shed 5 bases, J shed 4 bases, and the junction held 4 bases outside the gene matches. CDR1 is LNHDA, CDR2 SQIVND, per germline (reference sequence). The CDR3 protein is CASSLTGITEAFF. CDR3 bases: TGTGCCAGTAGTTTGACAGGGATCACTGAAGCTTTCTTT.

This sequence joins TRBV5-1 and TRBJ2-1, with 10 bases identical to TRBD2. The CDR3 consists of 15 residues. Germline CDR1 SGHRS, CDR2 YFSETQ. V shed 4 bases, J shed 8 bases, and the junction held 9 bases outside the gene matches. CDR3 in amino acids: CASSLAGAGQDEQFF. CDR3 DNA: TGCGCCAGCAGCCTAGCGGGGGCGGGCCAGGATGAGCAGTTCTTC.

The rearrangement links TRBV19 to TRBJ1-6; possible D gene TRBD1, 6 bases. V was cut by 4 bases and J by 6 bases, with 7 bases left in between. CDR3 length: 13 residues. Germline CDR1 reads LNHDA; CDR2 reads SQIVND (reference sequence). The CDR3 sequence is CASSKGVNSPLHF. In DNA form, the CDR3 reads TGTGCCAGTAGTAAGGGGGTTAATTCACCCCTCCACTTT.

The chain carries TRBV7-3 and TRBJ1-1; D is unclear. This CDR3 is 14 amino acids long. Trimming took 2 bases from V and 0 from J, leaving 7 bases between them. Looked up from germline, CDR1 is SGHTA and CDR2 is FQGTGA. The CDR3 DNA is TGTGCCAGCAGCTTATCCGGTATGAACACTGAAGCTTTCTTT. As protein: CASSLSGMNTEAFF.

This clone was counted only a few times. The V and J genes are TRBV7-8 and TRBJ1-3; no clear D. Trimming removed 1 base at V and 1 base at J, with 11 bases between. CDR1 is SGHVS and CDR2 is FQNEAQ in the germline V gene. The CDR3 extends over 16 amino acids. The CDR3 DNA sequence: TGTGCCAGCAGCTTAGAAGGCACAGTGTCTGGAAACACCATATATTTT. Protein sequence: CASSLEGTVSGNTIYF.

The V call is TRBV5-1, the J call TRBJ1-2; TRBD1 matches 10 bases. V was pared by 5 bases and J by 6 bases, with 7 bases of the junction left unmatched. This CDR3 contains 14 residues. Germline assignment: CDR1 SGHRS and CDR2 YFSETQ. Here the CDR3 reads CASSQTGGADGYTF. The CDR3 DNA reads as TGCGCCAGCAGTCAGACAGGGGGCGCGGATGGCTACACCTTC.

The chain is built from TRBV27 and TRBJ2-5, with 8 bases matching TRBD1. The CDR3 contains 15 residues. Germline V CDR1 and CDR2: MNHEY, SMNVEV (reference sequence). J gave up 4 bases and V 6 bases, and 10 bases lay outside the gene matches. The CDR3 sequence is CASRSWTGKGETQYF. The CDR3 coding sequence is TGTGCCAGCAGGAGCTGGACAGGGAAGGGAGAGACCCAGTACTTC.

The V call is TRBV5-6, the J call TRBJ2-7, with 7 bases lining up with TRBD1. This CDR3 is 15 amino acids long. Trimming removed 5 bases from V and 3 bases from J; junction bases left unmatched: 11. The germline gives CDR1 SGHDT, CDR2 YYEEEE. CDR3 in DNA: TGTGCCAGCAGACTCAACAGGGGTAACTTCTACGAGCAGTACTTC. Translated, it gives CASRLNRGNFYEQYF.

The V call is TRBV3-1 (or the pseudogene TRBV3-2), the J call TRBJ2-3, with a tentative D call TRBD2 (7 bases). Germline V CDR1 and CDR2: LGHDT, YNNKEL (reference sequence). The CDR3 extends over 17 amino acids. Trimming pared 7 bases from V and 4 bases from J, leaving 24 bases between. This CDR3 reads CASTHGTLGGASDTQYF. The CDR3, as DNA: TGTGCCAGCACGCACGGGACCTTGGGGGGGGCCTCAGATACGCAGTATTTT.

The rearrangement links TRBV12-3 or TRBV12-4 to TRBJ2-7; the D gene is possibly TRBD1 (6 bases). V was pared by 6 bases and J by 1 base, with 10 bases between. This CDR3 is 13 amino acids long. The CDR3 is CASRPDRSYEQYF. As DNA, the CDR3 is TGTGCCAGCAGACCTGACAGGTCCTACGAGCAGTACTTC.

The chain carries TRBV7-8 and TRBJ2-4; D unresolved. This CDR3 spans 15 amino acids. V gave up 1 base and J gave up 15 bases, with 22 bases separating them. Germline assignment: CDR1 SGHVS and CDR2 FQNEAQ. CDR3 DNA sequence: TGTGCCAGCAGCTTAGAGCGAGGCCCGATCCCACGTCCGTACTTC. Its translation: CASSLERGPIPRPYF.

The chain recombines TRBV5-8 with TRBJ1-5; a possible D gene is TRBD1 (6 bases). This CDR3 contains 16 residues. Deletions cut 1 base from V and 4 bases from J, with 15 bases between. Germline V gene lookup returns CDR1 SGHTS and CDR2 YDEGEE. The CDR3 DNA sequence: TGTGCCAGCAGCTTGACAGGGATATATTGGAATCAGCCCCAGCATTTT. It codes for CASSLTGIYWNQPQHF.

The chain has TRBV19 and TRBJ1-2; 7 bases align to TRBD1. This CDR3 has 15 residues. The J segment lost 3 bases and the V segment lost 1 base, leaving 5 bases of the junction unmatched. CDR1 and CDR2 (germline): LNHDA, SQIVND (reference sequence). The chain's CDR3 is CASSIGRGLHYGYTF. The CDR3 region has the DNA TGTGCCAGTAGTATAGGTAGGGGGCTTCACTATGGCTACACCTTC.

The V gene is TRBV11-2, the J gene TRBJ1-4; D is undetermined. Trimming stripped 1 base from V and 7 bases from J, with 13 bases between. The germline V gene encodes CDR1 SGHAT and CDR2 FQNNGV. The CDR3 extends over 15 amino acids. The CDR3 DNA reads TGTGCCAGCAGCTTAGGCGCCTCTGGGAGTGAAAAACTGTTTTTT. Residues: CASSLGASGSEKLFF.

The V gene is TRBV27, the J gene TRBJ2-7, with 7 positions matching TRBD1. V was clipped by 2 bases and J by 2 bases; unmatched bases: 6. The CDR3 loop spans 15 amino acids. Germline V gives CDR1 MNHEY, CDR2 SMNVEV (reference sequence). CDR3 bases: TGTGCCAGCAGTTTAGCCCTGGACAGGACCTACGAGCAGTACTTC. It yields the protein CASSLALDRTYEQYF.